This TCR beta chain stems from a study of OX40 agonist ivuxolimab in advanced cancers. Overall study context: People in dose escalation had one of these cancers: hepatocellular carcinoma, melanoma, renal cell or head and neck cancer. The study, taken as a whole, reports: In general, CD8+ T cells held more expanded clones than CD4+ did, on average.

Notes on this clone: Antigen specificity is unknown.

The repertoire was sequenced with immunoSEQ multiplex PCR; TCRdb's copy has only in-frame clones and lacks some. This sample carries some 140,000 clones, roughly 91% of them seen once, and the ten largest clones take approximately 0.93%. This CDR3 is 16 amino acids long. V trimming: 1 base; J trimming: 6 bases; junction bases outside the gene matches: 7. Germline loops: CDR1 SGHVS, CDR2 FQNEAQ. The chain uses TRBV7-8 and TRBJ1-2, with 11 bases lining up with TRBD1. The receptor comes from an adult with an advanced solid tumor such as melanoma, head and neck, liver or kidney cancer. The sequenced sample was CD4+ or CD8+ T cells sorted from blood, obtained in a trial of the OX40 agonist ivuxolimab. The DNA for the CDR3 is TGTGCCAGCAGCTTAGGAGCTGGACAGGGGGCGCATGGCTACACCTTC. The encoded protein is CASSLGAGQGAHGYTF. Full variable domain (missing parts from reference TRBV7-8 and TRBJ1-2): GAGVSQSPRYKVAKRGQDVALRCDPISGHVSLFWYQQALGQGPEFLTYFQNEAQLDKSGLPSDRFFAERPEGSVSTLKIQRTQQEDSAVYLCASSLGAGQGAHGYTFGSGTRLTVV.